Shown below are 32 T cell receptor beta chains from a single sample sequenced in a study of cytomegalovirus exposure and HLA in healthy donors. Primers for the PCR totalled 60 Vbeta and 13 Jbeta. Sequencing was performed with immunoSEQ multiplex PCR; in TCRdb, only in-frame clones are kept and a portion is missing. The sample yields roughly 160,000 clones, 80% seen once. The material sequenced was PBMCs. The receptors shown here come from a man aged 25-45 years in good health and CMV-seronegative.

Details on this clone: Germline and junction disagree at one end, which may indicate a read error. This chain joins TRBV5-8 and TRBJ1-2; D ambiguous. This CDR3 spans 11 amino acids. Germline V gene data show CDR1 as SGHTS and CDR2 as YDEGEE. CDR3 nucleotides: TGTGCCAGCAGCTTGGTGGGCAGCTTTTACTTC. Residues: CASSLVGSFYF.

The V gene is TRBV14, the J gene TRBJ2-7; 8 positions agree with TRBD1. The CDR3 is 15 residues long. The V gene's germline CDR1 is SGHDN and CDR2 FVKESK. J lost 3 bases, V lost 1 base, and 5 bases had no gene match. CDR3 residues: CASSQVDRANYEQYF. CDR3 in DNA: TGTGCCAGCAGCCAAGTGGACAGGGCCAACTACGAGCAGTACTTC. Filled out from reference TRBV14 and TRBJ2-7, the complete variable domain reads EAGVTQFPSHSVIEKGQTVTLRCDPISGHDNLYWYRRVMGKEIKFLLHFVKESKQDESGMPNNRFLAERTGGTYSTLKVQPAELEDSGVYFCASSQVDRANYEQYFGPGTRLTVT.

The rearrangement links TRBV9 to TRBJ2-7; D might be TRBD2 (5 bases). The CDR3 loop spans 14 amino acids. Trimming cost V 1 base and J 4 bases, with 12 bases left between them. Germline V gene lookup returns CDR1 SGDLS and CDR2 YYNGEE. This CDR3 is CASSVSAGGYEQYF. DNA of the CDR3: TGTGCCAGCAGCGTAAGTGCCGGCGGGTACGAGCAGTACTTC.

This CDR3 reads CSVGTSDSYEQYF. CDR3 bases: TGCAGCGTTGGGACATCGGACTCCTACGAGCAGTACTTC. The rearrangement links TRBV29-1 to TRBJ2-7; maybe TRBD1 (5 bases). This CDR3 has 13 amino acids. Germline CDR1 and CDR2: SQVTM and ANQGSEA. V was trimmed by 4 bases and J by 0 bases, leaving 10 bases between them.

This chain links TRBV4-2 with TRBJ2-7, with D perhaps matching TRBD1 (6 bases). The CDR3 spans 18 residues. V dropped 0 bases and J dropped 0 bases, with 18 bases sitting between them. The germline V gene encodes CDR1 LGHNA and CDR2 YNFKEQ. The CDR3 bases are TGTGCCAGCAGCCAAGATTTACAGGGCGGCACCTCCTCCTACGAGCAGTACTTC. Translating gives CASSQDLQGGTSSYEQYF.

The CDR3 reads CAISRNDGGGSYNEQFF. CDR3 DNA: TGTGCCATCAGCCGGAACGATGGGGGGGGATCCTACAATGAGCAGTTCTTC. The V gene is TRBV10-3, the J gene TRBJ2-1; 7 nucleotides agree with TRBD2. The CDR3 is 17 amino acids. V gave up 6 bases and J gave up 1 base; unmatched junction bases: 12. Per the germline V gene, CDR1 is ENHRY and CDR2 is SYGVKD.

This sequence joins TRBV29-1 and TRBJ1-1; TRBD1 matches 9 bases. Per germline, CDR1 SQVTM and CDR2 ANQGSEA. V lost 5 bases and J lost 3; bases outside the gene matches: 7. This CDR3 has 14 amino acids. The CDR3 DNA follows: TGCAGCGTTAGCAGGACAGGGGTGGACACTGAAGCTTTCTTT. Its protein is CSVSRTGVDTEAFF.

The chain couples TRBV10-1 to TRBJ2-5; 14 nucleotides match TRBD2. CDR3 length: 19 residues. With 7 bases clipped from V and 1 base from J, the junction kept 14 bases outside the gene matches. Per the germline V gene, CDR1 is WNHNN and CDR2 is SYGVQD (reference sequence). This CDR3 reads CASKYATSGRASGQETQYF. The CDR3 region has the DNA TGCGCCAGCAAATACGCGACTAGCGGGAGGGCCTCAGGCCAAGAGACCCAGTACTTC.

This clone has just a few counts. The J gene is TRBJ2-6, the V gene TRBV29-1; D remains ambiguous. CDR1 and CDR2 from the germline V gene are SQVTM and ANQGSEA. V was pared by 6 bases and J by 0 bases, with 9 bases between. The CDR3 sequence is 14 residues long. In DNA form, the CDR3 reads TGCAGCGTACTATCTGCCTCTGGGGCCAACGTCCTGACTTTC. Residues: CSVLSASGANVLTF.

J is TRBJ2-1 and V is TRBV2, with D perhaps matching TRBD1 (6 bases). The V end lost 6 bases, the J end lost 8 bases, and 17 bases lay between the germline ends. The CDR3 spans 14 residues. Germline loops: CDR1 SNHLY, CDR2 FYNNEI. CDR3 sequence: CASRTQGLGDEQFF. As DNA, the CDR3 is TGTGCCAGCAGAACACAGGGTTTGGGGGATGAGCAGTTCTTC.

The chain is built from TRBV11-2 and TRBJ1-5; TRBD1 agrees at 12 bases. The CDR3 spans 14 residues. The V and J ends lost 3 bases and 8 bases, in that order; junction bases with no gene match: 2. Germline CDR1 SGHAT, CDR2 FQNNGV. The CDR3 region is CASSFGTGGKPQHF. DNA for the CDR3: TGTGCCAGCAGCTTTGGGACAGGGGGCAAGCCCCAGCATTTT.

This clone was found a few times. In the same sample, other DNA sequences code for this CDR3. The chain employs TRBV9 and TRBJ2-5; TRBD2 aligns across 9 bases. There are 14 residues in the CDR3. The V gene end was trimmed by 2 bases and the J gene end by 5 bases; junction bases not matched to a gene: 4. From germline, CDR1 is SGDLS and CDR2 YYNGEE. In nucleotides, the CDR3 is TGTGCCAGCAGCGTTAGCGGGGGTGGGGAGACCCAGTACTTC. Translation gives CASSVSGGGETQYF. The variable domain in full, completed from reference TRBV9 and TRBJ2-5, reads DSGVTQTPKHLITATGQRVTLRCSPRSGDLSVYWYQQSLDQGLQFLIQYYNGEERAKGNILERFSAQQFPDLHSELNLSSLELGDSALYFCASSVSGGGETQYFGPGTRLLVL.

The chain links TRBV27 to TRBJ2-7; TRBD1 might be the D (6 bases). The germline V gene encodes CDR1 MNHEY and CDR2 SMNVEV (reference sequence). This CDR3 is 14 amino acids long. V shed 3 bases and J shed 4 bases, with 13 bases lying between them. Here the CDR3 reads CASSFTGSNYEQYF. The CDR3 region has the DNA TGTGCCAGCAGTTTCACAGGGAGTAATTACGAGCAGTACTTC.

The chain links TRBV19 to TRBJ2-2; 8 bases are a match to TRBD1. The CDR3 is 14 amino acids. The germline CDR1 and CDR2 sequences are LNHDA and SQIVND (reference sequence). V dropped 5 bases and J dropped 4; count of bases not matched to a gene: 3. DNA for the CDR3: TGTGCCAGTAGTTTCAGGGGGCGCACCGGGGAGCTGTTTTTT. Its protein product is CASSFRGRTGELFF.

Points on this clone: Other nucleotide sequences from this sample produce the same CDR3. The V gene is TRBV7-3, the J gene TRBJ2-5, with D tentatively TRBD2 (5 bases). Germline CDR1 and CDR2: SGHTA and FQGTGA. The CDR3 is 15 residues long. V shed 0 bases and J shed 4 bases, with 12 bases lying between them. The chain's CDR3 is CASSLTSGGGETQYF. The CDR3 nucleotides read TGTGCCAGCAGCTTAACGAGCGGAGGCGGAGAGACCCAGTACTTC. The full variable domain, completed using reference TRBV7-3 and TRBJ2-5, is GAGVSQTPSNKVTEKGKYVELRCDPISGHTALYWYRQSLGQGPEFLIYFQGTGAADDSGLPNDRFFAVRPEGSVSTLKIQRTERGDSAVYLCASSLTSGGGETQYFGPGTRLLVL.

The V and J genes are TRBV15 and TRBJ1-4, with D unresolved. Trimming shortened V by 7 bases and J by 0 bases, and 9 bases separated the two germline ends. The length of the CDR3 is 14 residues. Germline values: CDR1 LNHNV, CDR2 YYDKDF (reference sequence). The CDR3 spells CATTRPATNEKLFF. In DNA, the CDR3 is TGTGCCACCACGCGGCCAGCAACTAATGAAAAACTGTTTTTT.

This clone was seen only a few times. The V and J genes are TRBV28 and TRBJ1-4, with D uncertain. The CDR3 runs 15 residues. From germline, CDR1 is MDHEN and CDR2 SYDVKM. V shed 6 bases and J shed 4 bases, with 15 bases lying between them. CDR3 loop: CASSSTPDGNEKLFF. For the CDR3, the DNA is TGTGCCAGCAGCTCCACTCCCGATGGTAATGAAAAACTGTTTTTT.

The gene calls are TRBV10-3 and TRBJ1-2; 7 bases map to TRBD1. This CDR3 spans 12 amino acids. V lost 4 bases, J lost 8 bases, and 4 bases stayed unmatched. Germline V gene sequence: CDR1 ENHRY, CDR2 SYGVKD. For the CDR3, the DNA is TGTGCCATCAGTGGGGGGACAGAAGGCTACACCTTC. It yields the protein CAISGGTEGYTF.

This clone was seen a handful of times. The J gene is TRBJ1-1, the V gene TRBV13; 7 nucleotides align to TRBD1. The CDR3 extends over 15 amino acids. V was clipped by 10 bases and J by 5 bases; unmatched bases: 16. Germline V gene data show CDR1 as PRHDT and CDR2 as FYEKMQ (reference sequence). The CDR3: CATELLGQRKTEAFF. The CDR3 DNA reads as TGTGCCACCGAGTTACTGGGACAGAGGAAGACTGAAGCTTTCTTT.

The CDR3 loop is CASSQEEGNYGYTF. CDR3 bases: TGCGCCAGCAGCCAAGAGGAGGGGAACTATGGCTACACCTTC. This sequence joins TRBV4-3 and TRBJ1-2; tentatively, D is TRBD1 (5 bases). The CDR3 has 14 residues. Between the trimmed V and J ends, which lost 0 bases and 2 bases, there was a span of 7 bases. The germline CDR1 and CDR2 sequences are LGHNA and YSLEER.

This clone showed up just once. This chain joins TRBV6-6 and TRBJ2-7, with TRBD1 matching 10 bases. This CDR3 is built from 15 residues. Germline loops: CDR1 MNHNY, CDR2 SVGAGI (reference sequence). Trimming removed 6 bases from V and 2 bases from J; junction bases left unmatched: 7. The CDR3 spells CASRPGTGATYEQYF. The CDR3 DNA is TGTGCCAGCAGGCCGGGGACAGGGGCGACCTACGAGCAGTACTTC.

The sample holds one count of this clone. This sequence joins TRBV6-5 and TRBJ2-7; tentative D call: TRBD1 (6 bases). Trimming took off 6 bases at V and 4 bases at J, with 10 bases between the two ends. The CDR3 totals 12 residues. Germline V gene sequence: CDR1 MNHEY, CDR2 SVGAGI. Written as DNA, the CDR3 is TGTGCCAGCAGCCTAGACAGGTACGAGCAGTACTTC. This gives the protein CASSLDRYEQYF.

The chain recombines TRBV11-2 with TRBJ2-5, with 8 positions matching TRBD2. Per the germline V gene, CDR1 is SGHAT and CDR2 is FQNNGV. The CDR3 has 16 residues. After removal of 3 bases from V and 0 bases from J, the junction contained 6 bases not matched to a gene. In nucleotides, the CDR3 is TGTGCCAGCAGCTTTGCACTAGCGGCCAACCAAGAGACCCAGTACTTC. This gives the protein CASSFALAANQETQYF.

This chain uses TRBV5-4 with TRBJ2-2; TRBD1 agrees at 9 bases. The CDR3 is 14 amino acids. V gave up 6 bases and J gave up 5 bases; unmatched junction bases: 5. From germline, CDR1 is SGHNT and CDR2 YYREEE (reference sequence). Here the CDR3 DNA reads TGTGCCAGCAACGGACAGGGGTTAACCGGGGAGCTGTTTTTT. It yields the protein CASNGQGLTGELFF. The variable domain in full, completed from reference TRBV5-4 and TRBJ2-2, reads ETGVTQSPTHLIKTRGQQVTLRCSSQSGHNTVSWYQQALGQGPQFIFQYYREEENGRGNFPPRFSGLQFPNYSSELNVNALELDDSALYLCASNGQGLTGELFFGEGSRLTVL.

V and J are TRBV29-1 and TRBJ2-3; no firm D call. V lost 2 bases and J 0 bases, leaving 9 bases between the germline ends. The CDR3 covers 14 residues. Germline values: CDR1 SQVTM, CDR2 ANQGSEA. The CDR3 loop reads CSVESRSSTDTQYF. CDR3 DNA sequence: TGCAGCGTTGAAAGCCGCTCTAGCACAGATACGCAGTATTTT.

This clone was recorded once. The chain is built from TRBV6-1 and TRBJ1-1, with 8 bases matching TRBD1. The germline CDR1 and CDR2 sequences are MNHNS and SASEGT. V was pared by 4 bases and J by 0 bases, with 4 bases of the junction left unmatched. This CDR3 region has 15 residues. The CDR3 nucleotides are TGTGCCAGCAGTGGCCAGGGGGCCTTGAACACTGAAGCTTTCTTT. This sequence encodes CASSGQGALNTEAFF.

This chain connects TRBV28 to TRBJ2-5, with D unresolved. Gene TRBJ2-7 matches the end of the DNA better, so the J call may be wrong. CDR1 is MDHEN and CDR2 is SYDVKM in the germline V gene. CDR3 length: 11 amino acids. In nucleotides, the CDR3 is TGTGCCACGCTAAAGCCCCACGAGCAGTACTTC. It encodes CATLKPHEQYF.

The chain joins TRBV28 to TRBJ1-2; 12 bases fit TRBD1. Germline loops: CDR1 MDHEN, CDR2 SYDVKM. V trimming: 6 bases; J trimming: 7 bases; junction bases outside the gene matches: 9. The CDR3 runs 15 residues. The CDR3 DNA reads as TGTGCCAGCAGGTTACCCGGGACAGGGGGCGGTGGCTACACCTTC. Translated: CASRLPGTGGGGYTF.

V usage is TRBV5-6 and J usage is TRBJ1-4, with 8 positions matching TRBD1. Germline CDR1 is SGHDT and CDR2 is YYEEEE. The J segment lost 8 bases and the V segment lost 4 bases, leaving 16 bases of the junction unmatched. CDR3 length: 17 amino acids. As DNA, the CDR3 is TGTGCCAGCAGCGTGGGGGCAGGGGGCTTTATTGGAGAAAAACTGTTTTTT. Its protein is CASSVGAGGFIGEKLFF.

The chain joins TRBV7-6 to TRBJ1-4; a possible D gene is TRBD1 (5 bases). Germline V gene lookup returns CDR1 SGHVS and CDR2 FNYEAQ. The V and J ends lost 5 bases and 2 bases respectively, with 9 bases between them. CDR3 length: 14 amino acids. CDR3 sequence reads: CASSRGGTNEKLFF. The CDR3 coding sequence is TGTGCCAGCAGCAGGGGTGGGACTAATGAAAAACTGTTTTTT.

The CDR3 loop reads CASSLRDRDYEQYF. The DNA of the CDR3 is TGTGCCAGCAGCTTGCGGGACAGGGACTACGAGCAGTACTTC. This sequence joins TRBV5-6 and TRBJ2-7, with 9 bases that match TRBD1. CDR3 length: 14 amino acids. Germline CDR1 is SGHDT and CDR2 is YYEEEE. Germline trimming cut 1 base from V and 3 bases from J; bases unmatched to any gene: 2. The complete variable domain, with remaining parts taken from reference TRBV5-6 and TRBJ2-7, reads DAGVTQSPTHLIKTRGQQVTLRCSPKSGHDTVSWYQQALGQGPQFIFQYYEEEERQRGNFPDRFSGHQFPNYSSELNVNALLLGDSALYLCASSLRDRDYEQYFGPGTRLTVT.

This chain connects TRBV28 to TRBJ2-5; D not certain. V shed 3 bases and J shed 5 bases, with 13 bases lying between them. The CDR3 has 14 amino acids. Germline loops: CDR1 MDHEN, CDR2 SYDVKM. CDR3 protein: CASSLRPLAETQYF. The CDR3 nucleotides are TGTGCCAGCAGTTTGAGGCCATTAGCCGAGACCCAGTACTTC.